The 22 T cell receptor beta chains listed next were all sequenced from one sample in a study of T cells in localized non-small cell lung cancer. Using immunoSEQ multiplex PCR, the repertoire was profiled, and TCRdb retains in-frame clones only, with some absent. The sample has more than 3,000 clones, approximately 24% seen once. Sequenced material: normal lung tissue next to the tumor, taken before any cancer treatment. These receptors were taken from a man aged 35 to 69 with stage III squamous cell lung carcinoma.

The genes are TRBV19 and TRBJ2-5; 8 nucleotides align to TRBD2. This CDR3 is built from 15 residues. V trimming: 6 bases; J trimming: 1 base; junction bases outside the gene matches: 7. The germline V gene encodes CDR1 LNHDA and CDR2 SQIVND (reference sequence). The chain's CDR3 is CASSIGLAGQETQYF. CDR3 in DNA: TGTGCCAGTAGCATCGGCCTAGCGGGCCAAGAGACCCAGTACTTC. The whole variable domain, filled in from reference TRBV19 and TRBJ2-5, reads DGGITQSPKYLFRKEGQNVTLSCEQNLNHDAMYWYRQDPGQGLRLIYYSQIVNDFQKGDIAEGYSVSREKKESFPLTVTSAQKNPTAFYLCASSIGLAGQETQYFGPGTRLLVL.

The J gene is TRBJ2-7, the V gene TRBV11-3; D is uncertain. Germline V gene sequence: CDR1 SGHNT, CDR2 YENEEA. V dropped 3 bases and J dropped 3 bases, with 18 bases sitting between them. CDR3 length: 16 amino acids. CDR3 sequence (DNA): TGTGCCAGCAGCTTGGCGGCTCAGAGACACCTCTACGAGCAGTACGTC. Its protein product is CASSLAAQRHLYEQYV.

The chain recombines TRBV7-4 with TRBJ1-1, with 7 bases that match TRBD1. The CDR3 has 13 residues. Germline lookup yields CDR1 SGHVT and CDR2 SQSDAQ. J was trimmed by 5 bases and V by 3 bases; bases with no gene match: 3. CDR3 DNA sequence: TGTGCCAGCAGCTTCGCAGGGGGAACTGAAGCTTTCTTT. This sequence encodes CASSFAGGTEAFF.

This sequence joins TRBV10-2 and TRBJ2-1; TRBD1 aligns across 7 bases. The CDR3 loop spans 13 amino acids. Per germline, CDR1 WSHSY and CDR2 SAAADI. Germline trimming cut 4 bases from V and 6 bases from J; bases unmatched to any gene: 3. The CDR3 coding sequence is TGCGCCAGCAGTGTTGCAGGGGGCAATGAGCAGTTCTTC. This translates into CASSVAGGNEQFF.

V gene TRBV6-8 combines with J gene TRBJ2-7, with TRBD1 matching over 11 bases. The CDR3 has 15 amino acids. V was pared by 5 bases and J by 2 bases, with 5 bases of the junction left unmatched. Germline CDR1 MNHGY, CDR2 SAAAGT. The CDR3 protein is CASSRGQGGAYEQYF. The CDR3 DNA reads TGTGCCAGCAGTCGGGGACAGGGGGGGGCCTACGAGCAGTACTTC.

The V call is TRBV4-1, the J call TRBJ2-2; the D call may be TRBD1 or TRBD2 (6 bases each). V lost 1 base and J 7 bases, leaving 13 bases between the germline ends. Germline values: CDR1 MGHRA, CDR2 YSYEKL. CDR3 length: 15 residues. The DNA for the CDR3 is TGCGCCAGCAGCCAAGCCCCCGGAGGGGGCGGGGAGCTGTTTTTT. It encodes CASSQAPGGGGELFF.

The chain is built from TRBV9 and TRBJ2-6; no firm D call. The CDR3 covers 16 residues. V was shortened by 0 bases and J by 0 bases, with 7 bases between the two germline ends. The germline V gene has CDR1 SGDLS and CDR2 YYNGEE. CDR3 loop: CASSVGGTSGANVLTF. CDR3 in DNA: TGTGCCAGCAGCGTAGGGGGAACCTCTGGGGCCAACGTCCTGACTTTC.

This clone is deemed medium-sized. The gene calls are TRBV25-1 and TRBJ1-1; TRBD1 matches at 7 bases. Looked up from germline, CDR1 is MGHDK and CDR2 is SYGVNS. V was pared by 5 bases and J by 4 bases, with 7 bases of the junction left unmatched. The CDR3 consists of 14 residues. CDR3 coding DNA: TGTGCCAGCAGTACACAGGGGAGGGGCACTGAAGCTTTCTTT. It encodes CASSTQGRGTEAFF.

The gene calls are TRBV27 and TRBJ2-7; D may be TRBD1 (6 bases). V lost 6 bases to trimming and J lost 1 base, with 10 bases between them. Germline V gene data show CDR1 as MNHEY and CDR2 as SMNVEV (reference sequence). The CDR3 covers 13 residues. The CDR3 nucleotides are TGTGCCAGCAGCCTAGGGGGTTCCTACGAGCAGTACGTC. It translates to CASSLGGSYEQYV.

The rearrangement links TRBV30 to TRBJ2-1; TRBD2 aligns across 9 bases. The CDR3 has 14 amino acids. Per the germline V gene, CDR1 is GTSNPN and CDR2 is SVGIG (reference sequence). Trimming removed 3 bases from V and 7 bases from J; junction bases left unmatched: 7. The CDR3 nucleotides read TGTGCCTGGAGAGGAGTTAGCGGGGGTAATGAGCAGTTCTTC. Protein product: CAWRGVSGGNEQFF.

CDR3 residues: CASSQTGGLTYNEQFF. The CDR3 DNA sequence: TGTGCCAGCAGCCAGACCGGGGGGCTAACCTACAATGAGCAGTTCTTC. The rearrangement uses TRBV11-3 and TRBJ2-1; possible D gene TRBD2, 7 bases. Germline V CDR1 and CDR2: SGHNT, YENEEA. The CDR3 loop spans 16 amino acids. V lost 5 bases and J lost 2, with 16 bases in between.

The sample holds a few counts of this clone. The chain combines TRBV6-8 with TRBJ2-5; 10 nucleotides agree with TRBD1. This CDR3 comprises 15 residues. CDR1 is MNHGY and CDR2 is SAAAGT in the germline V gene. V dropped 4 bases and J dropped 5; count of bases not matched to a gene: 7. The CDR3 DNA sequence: TGTGCCAGCAGTTCCCGGGACAGGGGTATCGAGACCCAGTACTTC. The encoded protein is CASSSRDRGIETQYF.

The CDR3 reads CASSLGTRYGYTF. CDR3 bases: TGTGCCAGCAGCTTAGGGACACGCTATGGCTACACCTTC. The rearrangement links TRBV28 to TRBJ1-2; D might be TRBD1 (6 bases). In germline, CDR1 is MDHEN, CDR2 SYDVKM. V was shortened by 6 bases and J by 4 bases, with 12 bases between the two germline ends. There are 13 residues in the CDR3.

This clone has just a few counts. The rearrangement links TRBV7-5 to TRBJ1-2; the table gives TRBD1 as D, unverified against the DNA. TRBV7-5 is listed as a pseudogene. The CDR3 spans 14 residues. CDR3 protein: CASSPDSEYSGYTF. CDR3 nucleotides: TGTGCCAGCAGCCCGGACAGCGAGTACTCTGGCTACACCTTC.

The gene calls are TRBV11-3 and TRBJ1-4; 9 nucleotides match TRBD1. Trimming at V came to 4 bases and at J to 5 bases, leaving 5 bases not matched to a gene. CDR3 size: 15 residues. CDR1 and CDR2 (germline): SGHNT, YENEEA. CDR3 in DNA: TGTGCCAGCAGCTCTAACAGGGGGCTCAATGAAAAACTGTTTTTT. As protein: CASSSNRGLNEKLFF.

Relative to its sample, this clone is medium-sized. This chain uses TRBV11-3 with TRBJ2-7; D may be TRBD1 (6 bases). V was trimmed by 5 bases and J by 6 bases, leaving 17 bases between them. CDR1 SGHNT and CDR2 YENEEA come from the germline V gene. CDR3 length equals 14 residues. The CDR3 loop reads CASSQDSHGLEQYF. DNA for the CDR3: TGTGCCAGCAGCCAGGACAGTCACGGGCTCGAGCAGTACTTC.

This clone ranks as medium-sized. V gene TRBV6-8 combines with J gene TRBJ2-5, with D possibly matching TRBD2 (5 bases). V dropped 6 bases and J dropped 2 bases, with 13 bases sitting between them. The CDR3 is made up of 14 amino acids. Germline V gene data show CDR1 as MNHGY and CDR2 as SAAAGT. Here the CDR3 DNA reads TGTGCCAGCAGGGAAGGACTGAAACAAGAGACCCAGTACTTC. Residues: CASREGLKQETQYF.

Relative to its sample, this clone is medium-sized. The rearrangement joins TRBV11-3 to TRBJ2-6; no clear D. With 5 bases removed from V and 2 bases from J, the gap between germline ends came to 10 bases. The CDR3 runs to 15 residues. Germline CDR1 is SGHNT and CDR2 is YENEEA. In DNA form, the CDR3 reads TGTGCCAGCAGCCCCCTGGGGACTGGGGCCAACGTCCTGACTTTC. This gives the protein CASSPLGTGANVLTF.

In DNA form, the CDR3 reads TGTGCCAGCAGCTTGGGGCCGGCCCTAAATGAAAAACTGTTTTTT. Translating gives CASSLGPALNEKLFF. V gene TRBV11-3 combines with J gene TRBJ1-4; a possible D gene is TRBD1 (5 bases). V gave up 3 bases and J gave up 5 bases, with 13 bases separating them. The germline V gene has CDR1 SGHNT and CDR2 YENEEA. CDR3 length: 15 amino acids.

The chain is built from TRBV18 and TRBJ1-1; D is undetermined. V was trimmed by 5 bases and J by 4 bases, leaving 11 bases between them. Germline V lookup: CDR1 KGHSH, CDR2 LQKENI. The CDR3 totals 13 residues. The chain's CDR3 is CASSSGSGTEAFF. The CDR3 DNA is TGTGCCAGCTCAAGCGGGTCGGGCACTGAAGCTTTCTTT.

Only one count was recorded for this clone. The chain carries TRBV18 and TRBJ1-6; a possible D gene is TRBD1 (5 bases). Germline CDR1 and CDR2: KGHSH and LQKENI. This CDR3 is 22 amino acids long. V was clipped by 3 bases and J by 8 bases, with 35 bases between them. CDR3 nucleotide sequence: TGTGCCAGCTCACCTACACCTAAAACAGGAAATCCCTCATGGGGGAGAGATTCACCCCTCCACTTT. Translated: CASSPTPKTGNPSWGRDSPLHF.

CDR3 DNA: TGTGCCTGGACTAGACAGGGCCTCACTGAAGCTTTCTTT. This gives the protein CAWTRQGLTEAFF. The V call is TRBV30, the J call TRBJ1-1; TRBD1 agrees at 7 bases. Germline V gene sequence: CDR1 GTSNPN, CDR2 SVGIG (reference sequence). This CDR3 is built from 13 residues. The V segment lost 4 bases and the J segment 4 bases; nucleotides outside the gene matches: 6. The whole variable domain, remainder taken from reference TRBV30 and TRBJ1-1, is SQTIHQWPATLVQPVGSPLSLECTVEGTSNPNLYWYRQAAGRGLQLLFYSVGIGQISSEVPQNLSASRPQDRQFILSSKKLLLSDSGFYLCAWTRQGLTEAFFGQGTRLTVV.